The text below deals with one TCR beta chain. The source of the sample is a study of T cell responses to AZD1222 COVID-19 vaccine. TCRdb's table, derived via immunoSEQ multiplex PCR, lists solely in-frame clones and lacks some. The sample has around 130,000 clones, 94% seen once. The V gene lost 4 bases and the J gene lost 2 bases, with 12 bases spanning the gap. Germline values: CDR1 GTSNPN, CDR2 SVGIG (reference sequence). This CDR3 comprises 14 residues. The specimen was peripheral blood, collected on day 0 of AZD1222 vaccination. The chain is built from TRBV30 and TRBJ2-1; D tentatively fits TRBD1 or TRBD2 (5 bases each). This receptor was taken from an adult in good health. CDR3 sequence: CAWKTGPPYNEQFF. Written as DNA, the CDR3 is TGTGCCTGGAAAACGGGACCTCCCTACAATGAGCAGTTCTTC.